Detailed here is one TCR beta chain. The trim removed 1 base at V and 1 base at J, leaving 6 bases unmatched. The germline V gene has CDR1 MNHNS and CDR2 SASEGT. This CDR3 is built from 16 residues. This entry comes from a study of T cell changes during pregnancy in multiple sclerosis. Here immunoSEQ multiplex PCR was the method, and the copy in TCRdb shows in-frame clones only, minus some. Of about 59,000 clones listed, 94% were seen once; the top ten hold under 3%. Sequencing used CD8+ T cells from peripheral blood mononuclear cells, obtained after pregnancy. The clonotype originates from a female donor with multiple sclerosis, enrolled in a pregnancy study. The rearrangement joins TRBV6-1 to TRBJ1-1; 7 bases map to TRBD1. CDR3 in amino acids: CASSEGYRGPNTEAFF. In DNA, the CDR3 is TGTGCCAGCAGTGAAGGATATAGGGGGCCGAACACTGAAGCTTTCTTT.